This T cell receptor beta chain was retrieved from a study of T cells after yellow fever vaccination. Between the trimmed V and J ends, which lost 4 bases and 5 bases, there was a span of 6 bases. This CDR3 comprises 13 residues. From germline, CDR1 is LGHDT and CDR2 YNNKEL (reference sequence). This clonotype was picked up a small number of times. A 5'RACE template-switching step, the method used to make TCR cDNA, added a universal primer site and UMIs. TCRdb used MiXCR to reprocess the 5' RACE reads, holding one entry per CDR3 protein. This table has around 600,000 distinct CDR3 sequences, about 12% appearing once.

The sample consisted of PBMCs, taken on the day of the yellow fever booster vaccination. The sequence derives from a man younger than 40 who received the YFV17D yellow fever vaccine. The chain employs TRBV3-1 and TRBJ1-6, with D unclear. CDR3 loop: CASSPRDNSPLHF. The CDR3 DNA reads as TGTGCCAGCAGCCCGAGAGATAATTCACCCCTCCACTTT. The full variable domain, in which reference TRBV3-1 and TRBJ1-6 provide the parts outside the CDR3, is DTAVSQTPKYLVTQMGNDKSIKCEQNLGHDTMYWYKQDSKKFLKIMFSYNNKELIINETVPNRFSPKSPDKAHLNLHINSLELGDSAVYFCASSPRDNSPLHFGNGTRLTVT.